One and the same sample provided the 29 T cell receptor beta chains below, sequenced in a study of human T cells and chemical hapten exposure. Using its own MiXCR run on the RACE reads, TCRdb lists one record per CDR3 protein. This sample carries around 350,000 distinct CDR3 sequences, about 5% of them seen once, and the ten largest clones take about 7.7%. Regarding time point: pre-sensitization, week 0. Regarding treatment: therapeutic diphenylcyclopropenone sensitization with weekly scalp DPC. Source: whole blood, taken in connection with sensitization to the hapten diphenylcyclopropenone (DPC). Receptor source: a woman younger than 35 with alopecia areata. Some clones in this sample may be carry-over from other donors' samples.

CDR3 bases: TGTGCCAGCAGTTTTCGGGACACCGGGGAGCTGTTTTTT. Translating it yields CASSFRDTGELFF. This chain joins TRBV27 and TRBJ2-2, with D unresolved. The CDR3 loop spans 13 amino acids. Trimming shortened V by 3 bases and J by 3 bases, and 5 bases separated the two germline ends. From germline, CDR1 is MNHEY and CDR2 SMNVEV (reference sequence).

This clonotype was observed many times. The chain employs TRBV12-3 or TRBV12-4 and TRBJ2-1, with 7 nucleotides matching TRBD2. V shed 3 bases and J 6 bases; nucleotides not matched to a gene: 8. The length of the CDR3 is 15 residues. The CDR3 loop reads CASSFGGGIPNEQFF. The CDR3 DNA is TGTGCCAGCAGTTTTGGGGGGGGTATCCCCAATGAGCAGTTCTTC.

The rearrangement joins TRBV4-2 to TRBJ1-5; no reliable D call. Looked up from germline, CDR1 is LGHNA and CDR2 is YNFKEQ. Trimming left V 1 base short and J 11 bases short, with 30 bases between. This CDR3 is built from 19 residues. In DNA form, the CDR3 reads TGTGCCAGCAGCCAAGCGTCCCCTTGGGTTCTCTCTATAGAATCAGCCCAGCATTTT. This encodes CASSQASPWVLSIESAQHF.

The chain employs TRBV27 and TRBJ2-5, with 15 bases lining up with TRBD2. Unmatched junction bases numbered 10, after V lost 5 bases and J lost 6 bases. This CDR3 spans 17 amino acids. Germline V CDR1 and CDR2: MNHEY, SMNVEV (reference sequence). CDR3 nucleotide sequence: TGTGCCAGCAGTCGACGCGGGACTAGCGGGGGGTGGAAGACCCAGTACTTC. This translates into CASSRRGTSGGWKTQYF.

The J gene is TRBJ1-4, the V gene TRBV6-6; the match to TRBD1 covers 11 bases. This CDR3 region has 15 residues. CDR1 is MNHNY, CDR2 SVGAGI, per germline (reference sequence). Losses at the gene ends were 0 bases for V and 8 bases for J; bases not matched to a gene: 2. The CDR3: CASSYSWDRGEKLFF. CDR3 bases: TGTGCCAGCAGTTACTCGTGGGACAGGGGGGAAAAACTGTTTTTT.

This clonotype was observed a few times. J is TRBJ1-4 and V is TRBV5-1; D is possibly TRBD1 (5 bases). The CDR3 length is 14 residues. Deletions cut 0 bases from V and 8 bases from J, with 11 bases between. From germline, CDR1 is SGHRS and CDR2 YFSETQ. CDR3 nucleotides: TGCGCCAGCAGCTTGGGACAGACGATGGAAAAACTGTTTTTT. Residues: CASSLGQTMEKLFF. Combining the CDR3 with reference TRBV5-1 and TRBJ1-4 gives the whole variable domain KAGVTQTPRYLIKTRGQQVTLSCSPISGHRSVSWYQQTPGQGLQFLFEYFSETQRNKGNFPGRFSGRQFSNSRSEMNVSTLELGDSALYLCASSLGQTMEKLFFGSGTQLSVL.

This rearrangement joins TRBV6-5 to TRBJ2-6; D may be TRBD1 or TRBD2 (6 bases each). The CDR3 is 18 residues long. V gave up 0 bases and J gave up 3 bases, with 15 bases separating them. The germline V gene encodes CDR1 MNHEY and CDR2 SVGAGI. The CDR3 here is CASSYSGGRDYGANVLTF. For the CDR3, the DNA is TGTGCCAGCAGTTACTCGGGGGGCAGGGATTATGGGGCCAACGTCCTGACTTTC.

This clonotype was seen many times. The rearrangement links TRBV10-3 to TRBJ1-2; D may be TRBD1 (6 bases). Per the germline V gene, CDR1 is ENHRY and CDR2 is SYGVKD. The CDR3 is 12 amino acids. Trimming pared 11 bases from V and 0 bases from J, leaving 10 bases between. CDR3 in amino acids: CASRTANYGYTF. For the CDR3, the DNA is TGTGCCTCCCGGACAGCTAACTATGGCTACACCTTC.

Only a few counts were recorded for this clonotype. This chain uses TRBV7-9 with TRBJ2-7, with 13 bases identical to TRBD2. CDR1 SEHNR and CDR2 FQNEAQ come from the germline V gene (reference sequence). The CDR3 runs 16 residues. Trimming cost V 5 bases and J 3 bases; bases outside gene matches: 7. The CDR3 here is CASSPWTSGGFYEQYF. The DNA for the CDR3 is TGTGCCAGCAGCCCCTGGACTAGCGGGGGATTCTACGAGCAGTACTTC.

This clonotype was observed at least ten times. The rearrangement links TRBV7-6 to TRBJ2-1; 7 bases agree with TRBD1. Trimming cost V 5 bases and J 8 bases; bases outside gene matches: 12. The CDR3 consists of 15 residues. Looked up from germline, CDR1 is SGHVS and CDR2 is FNYEAQ. The CDR3 reads CASSPTGQISDEQFF. CDR3 sequence (DNA): TGTGCCAGCAGCCCGACGGGACAGATTAGTGATGAGCAGTTCTTC.

As to this clonotype: A clone one base away is much larger, so this may be a read error. The chain joins TRBV2 to TRBJ2-3, with D uncertain. The CDR3 sequence is 11 residues long. Trimming removed 8 bases from V and 3 bases from J, with 6 bases in between. Germline-derived CDR1 and CDR2 are SNHLY and FYNNEI. The CDR3 loop is CASGVTDTQYF. The CDR3 DNA is TGTGCCAGCGGGGTAACAGATACGCAGTATTTT. The full variable domain, in which reference TRBV2 and TRBJ2-3 provide the parts outside the CDR3, is EPEVTQTPSHQVTQMGQEVILRCVPISNHLYFYWYRQILGQKVEFLVSFYNNEISEKSEIFDDQFSVERPDGSNFTLKIRSTKLEDSAMYFCASGVTDTQYFGPGTRLTVL.

The chain joins TRBV7-3 to TRBJ2-1, with 7 nucleotides matching TRBD2. The germline V gene has CDR1 SGHTA and CDR2 FQGTGA. V was clipped by 3 bases and J by 7 bases; unmatched bases: 6. This CDR3 has 14 amino acids. CDR3 loop: CASSFQRGDNEQFF. CDR3 in DNA: TGTGCCAGCAGCTTCCAGCGGGGCGATAATGAGCAGTTCTTC.

This clonotype was counted between two and nine times. The chain employs TRBV5-6 and TRBJ2-3; D might be TRBD2 (5 bases). Germline V lookup: CDR1 SGHDT, CDR2 YYEEEE. V dropped 1 base and J dropped 5 bases, with 17 bases sitting between them. The CDR3 has 16 amino acids. The CDR3: CASSLKTEALGDTQYF. Here the CDR3 DNA reads TGTGCCAGCAGCTTGAAGACGGAGGCATTGGGAGATACGCAGTATTTT.

This clonotype was recorded many times. The V and J genes are TRBV27 and TRBJ2-7; D not certain. This CDR3 has 12 residues. The germline V gene encodes CDR1 MNHEY and CDR2 SMNVEV (reference sequence). V lost 8 bases and J lost 8, with 16 bases in between. CDR3 loop: CASGLGLGKQYF. DNA for the CDR3: TGTGCCAGCGGCCTGGGCCTTGGGAAGCAGTACTTC.

The chain has TRBV18 and TRBJ2-7; D is possibly TRBD2 (6 bases). The CDR3 has 15 residues. The V end lost 3 bases, the J end lost 2 bases, and 14 bases lay between the germline ends. The germline gives CDR1 KGHSH, CDR2 LQKENI. The CDR3 loop reads CASSPRAGETYEQYF. The CDR3 nucleotides are TGTGCCAGCTCACCCCGAGCGGGCGAAACCTACGAGCAGTACTTC.

This clonotype was seen a handful of times. The rearrangement links TRBV12-3 or TRBV12-4 to TRBJ2-1; 8 positions match TRBD1. The CDR3 has 14 amino acids. The trim removed 2 bases at V and 7 bases at J, leaving 4 bases unmatched. The CDR3 region has the DNA TGTGCCAGCAGTTTAAGGCAGGGGGCAAATGAGCAGTTCTTC. This gives the protein CASSLRQGANEQFF.

This clonotype was recorded at least ten times. J is TRBJ1-5 and V is TRBV12-3 or TRBV12-4; no clear D gene. This CDR3 comprises 12 residues. V was trimmed by 5 bases and J by 8 bases, leaving 10 bases between them. CDR3 amino acids: CASSQVEKPQHF. The CDR3 nucleotides read TGTGCCAGCAGTCAAGTAGAGAAGCCCCAGCATTTT.

The chain is built from TRBV5-6 and TRBJ1-1; weak D call: TRBD1 (6 bases). CDR3 length equals 15 residues. From germline, CDR1 is SGHDT and CDR2 YYEEEE. The V end lost 0 bases, the J end lost 0 bases, and 9 bases lay between the germline ends. The CDR3 coding sequence is TGTGCCAGCAGCTTGGGACAGGATTTGAACACTGAAGCTTTCTTT. It is translated as CASSLGQDLNTEAFF.

The chain joins TRBV7-9 to TRBJ2-7; tentative D call: TRBD2 (6 bases). V was pared by 6 bases and J by 5 bases, with 17 bases between. Germline CDR1 reads SEHNR; CDR2 reads FQNEAQ (reference sequence). The CDR3 sequence is 14 residues long. This CDR3 reads CASRSRDSRDEQYF. DNA for the CDR3: TGTGCCAGCAGGTCCCGGGACTCCCGAGACGAGCAGTACTTC.

This clonotype was seen more than once but under ten times. The V gene is TRBV18, the J gene TRBJ1-1; D may be TRBD1 (5 bases). This CDR3 is built from 14 residues. Deletions cut 6 bases from V and 1 base from J, with 12 bases between. Germline V gene data show CDR1 as KGHSH and CDR2 as LQKENI. In nucleotides, the CDR3 is TGTGCCAGCTCGCCCAGGGTTCAGAACACTGAAGCTTTCTTT. It encodes CASSPRVQNTEAFF.

V usage is TRBV5-1 and J usage is TRBJ2-3; D gene uncertain. This CDR3 is built from 15 residues. V shed 4 bases and J shed 0 bases, with 12 bases lying between them. Germline-derived CDR1 and CDR2 are SGHRS and YFSETQ. CDR3 DNA sequence: TGCGCCAGCAGCCTGGAAAGCACTAGCACAGATACGCAGTATTTT. Protein: CASSLESTSTDTQYF.

V gene TRBV12-3 or TRBV12-4 combines with J gene TRBJ1-6; 7 bases align to TRBD1. The trim removed 3 bases at V and 10 bases at J, leaving 6 bases unmatched. The CDR3 loop spans 14 amino acids. The DNA of the CDR3 is TGTGCCAGCAGTTTGAACCAGGGGGACTCACCCCTCCACTTT. It encodes CASSLNQGDSPLHF.

The chain carries TRBV15 and TRBJ1-2; D is perhaps TRBD1 (6 bases). This CDR3 spans 14 amino acids. The germline V gene encodes CDR1 LNHNV and CDR2 YYDKDF (reference sequence). Trimming removed 1 base at V and 4 bases at J, with 10 bases between. The CDR3 DNA sequence: TGTGCCACCAGCAGAGGGACAGAAGCCTATGGCTACACCTTC. Translated, it gives CATSRGTEAYGYTF.

The chain is built from TRBV4-2 and TRBJ2-3; D call uncertain. Germline V gene sequence: CDR1 LGHNA, CDR2 YNFKEQ. This CDR3 has 16 amino acids. Trimming cost V 1 base and J 1 base, with 12 bases left between them. The CDR3 region is CASSQADRVGTDTQYF. For the CDR3, the DNA is TGTGCCAGCAGCCAAGCCGACCGGGTAGGCACAGATACGCAGTATTTT.

J is TRBJ2-7 and V is TRBV5-4; D may be TRBD2 (5 bases). The germline V gene has CDR1 SGHNT and CDR2 YYREEE (reference sequence). The CDR3 is made up of 13 amino acids. The V and J ends lost 3 bases and 3 bases respectively, with 10 bases between them. This chain's CDR3 is CASSSAVYYEQYF. The CDR3 DNA follows: TGTGCCAGCAGCTCAGCGGTGTACTACGAGCAGTACTTC.

The genes are TRBV10-3 and TRBJ2-6, with a tentative D call TRBD2 (7 bases). Per germline, CDR1 ENHRY and CDR2 SYGVKD. Trimming removed 4 bases at V and 0 bases at J, with 10 bases between. The CDR3 is 16 residues long. Here the CDR3 DNA reads TGTGCCATCAGTGGGGGGGGGCCCTCTGGGGCCAACGTCCTGACTTTC. This encodes CAISGGGPSGANVLTF.

The V call is TRBV2, the J call TRBJ1-2, with TRBD1 matching 7 bases. This CDR3 has 15 residues. In germline, CDR1 is SNHLY, CDR2 FYNNEI. V shed 6 bases, J shed 4 bases, and the junction held 11 bases outside the gene matches. CDR3 sequence reads: CASSREGAPGYGYTF. The CDR3 DNA sequence: TGTGCCAGCAGCCGAGAGGGGGCGCCGGGCTATGGCTACACCTTC.

This chain joins TRBV12-3 or TRBV12-4 and TRBJ1-1; D is undetermined. The CDR3 extends over 13 amino acids. Between the trimmed V and J ends, which lost 3 bases and 5 bases, there was a span of 10 bases. CDR3 protein: CASSFGQPTEAFF. CDR3 DNA sequence: TGTGCCAGCAGTTTCGGGCAGCCAACTGAAGCTTTCTTT.

This clonotype was observed at least ten times. This sequence joins TRBV4-1 and TRBJ1-4; the D is unclear. V lost 0 bases, J lost 6 bases, and 11 bases lay in between. This CDR3 region has 15 residues. In germline, CDR1 is MGHRA, CDR2 YSYEKL. The CDR3 region is CASSQDGEMDEKLFF. CDR3 coding DNA: TGCGCCAGCAGCCAAGATGGGGAAATGGATGAAAAACTGTTTTTT.